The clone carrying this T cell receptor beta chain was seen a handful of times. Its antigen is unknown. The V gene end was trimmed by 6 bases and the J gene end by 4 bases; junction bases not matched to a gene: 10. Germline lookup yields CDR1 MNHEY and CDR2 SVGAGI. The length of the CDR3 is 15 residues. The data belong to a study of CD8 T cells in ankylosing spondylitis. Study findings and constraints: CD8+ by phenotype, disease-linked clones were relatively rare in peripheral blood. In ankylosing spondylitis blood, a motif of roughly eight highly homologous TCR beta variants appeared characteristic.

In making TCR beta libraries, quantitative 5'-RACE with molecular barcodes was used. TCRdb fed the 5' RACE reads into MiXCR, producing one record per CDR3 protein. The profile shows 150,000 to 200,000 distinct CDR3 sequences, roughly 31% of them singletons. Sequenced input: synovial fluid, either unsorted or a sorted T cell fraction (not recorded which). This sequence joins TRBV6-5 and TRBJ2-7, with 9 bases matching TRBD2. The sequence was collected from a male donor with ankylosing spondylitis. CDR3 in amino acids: CASRLVGREGYEQYF. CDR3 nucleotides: TGTGCCAGCAGATTAGTCGGGCGGGAGGGGTACGAGCAGTACTTC.